The 7 T cell receptor beta chains below all came from one sample that was sequenced in a study of blood T cell repertoires in COVID-19. Sequenced by immunoSEQ multiplex PCR; TCRdb stores in-frame clones only, minus some. The profile shows about 290,000 clones, approximately 89% of them singletons. Source material: peripheral blood. The origin of the receptors is a woman under 40 with COVID-19, enrolled during active disease.

The gene calls are TRBV14 and TRBJ1-6, with a possible D match to TRBD1 (5 bases). Germline V gene sequence: CDR1 SGHDN, CDR2 FVKESK. The CDR3 extends over 15 amino acids. The V end was cut by 1 base, the J end by 7 bases, with 11 bases between. CDR3 coding DNA: TGTGCCAGCAGCCAAGCAGGGCGACCCAATTCACCCCTCCACTTT. Translation gives CASSQAGRPNSPLHF.

V is TRBV6-1 and J is TRBJ2-6, with a tentative D call TRBD1 (6 bases). Trimming cost V 4 bases and J 2 bases, with 18 bases left between them. Germline V gene lookup returns CDR1 MNHNS and CDR2 SASEGT. There are 18 residues in the CDR3. The CDR3 loop reads CASSARQEGTAGANVLTF. CDR3 DNA sequence: TGTGCCAGCAGTGCGAGACAGGAAGGGACGGCTGGGGCCAACGTCCTGACTTTC.

This chain uses TRBV27 with TRBJ1-2; 7 nucleotides align to TRBD1. The CDR3 covers 13 residues. Unmatched junction bases numbered 5, after V lost 6 bases and J lost 4 bases. Germline CDR1 and CDR2: MNHEY and SMNVEV (reference sequence). This chain's CDR3 is CASRLTGTYGYTF. The CDR3 DNA is TGTGCCAGCAGGCTGACAGGGACCTATGGCTACACCTTC.

The rearrangement uses TRBV19 and TRBJ2-7; D is perhaps TRBD1 (5 bases). The CDR3 has 12 residues. Germline V gives CDR1 LNHDA, CDR2 SQIVND (reference sequence). Trimming pared 1 base from V and 6 bases from J, leaving 7 bases between. This chain's CDR3 is CASSIGGAEQYF. As DNA, the CDR3 is TGTGCCAGTAGTATAGGGGGCGCCGAGCAGTACTTC.

This rearrangement joins TRBV5-6 to TRBJ2-1, with TRBD1 identical over 8 bases. Per germline, CDR1 SGHDT and CDR2 YYEEEE. This CDR3 spans 16 amino acids. J gave up 1 base and V 1 base, and 4 bases lay outside the gene matches. The CDR3 DNA follows: TGTGCCAGCAGCTTGATCAGGGGGCGATCCTACAATGAGCAGTTCTTC. It encodes CASSLIRGRSYNEQFF.

The chain couples TRBV5-8 to TRBJ2-5; perhaps TRBD1 as D (6 bases). Trimming took off 3 bases at V and 0 bases at J, with 21 bases between the two ends. Germline V gene data show CDR1 as SGHTS and CDR2 as YDEGEE. This CDR3 comprises 18 residues. The chain's CDR3 is CASSSGFIQGPYQETQYF. The DNA of the CDR3 is TGTGCCAGCAGCTCGGGCTTCATACAGGGACCGTACCAAGAGACCCAGTACTTC.

The chain uses TRBV5-1 and TRBJ1-2; maybe TRBD1 (5 bases). The CDR3 has 14 amino acids. Germline V gene lookup returns CDR1 SGHRS and CDR2 YFSETQ. Trimming stripped 3 bases from V and 6 bases from J, with 15 bases between. Here the CDR3 reads CASSSSGLRDGYTF. The CDR3 region has the DNA TGCGCCAGCAGCTCTTCAGGGTTAAGGGATGGCTACACCTTC.